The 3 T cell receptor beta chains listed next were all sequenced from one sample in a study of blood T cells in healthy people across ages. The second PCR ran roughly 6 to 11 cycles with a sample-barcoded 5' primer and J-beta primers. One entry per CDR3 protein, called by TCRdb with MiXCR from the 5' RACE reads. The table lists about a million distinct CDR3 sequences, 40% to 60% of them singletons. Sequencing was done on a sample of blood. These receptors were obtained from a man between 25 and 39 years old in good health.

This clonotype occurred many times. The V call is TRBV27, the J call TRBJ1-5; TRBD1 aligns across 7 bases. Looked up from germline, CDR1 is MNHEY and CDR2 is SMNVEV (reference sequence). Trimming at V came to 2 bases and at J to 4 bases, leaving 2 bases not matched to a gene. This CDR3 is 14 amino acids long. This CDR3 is CASSLQGGNQPQHF. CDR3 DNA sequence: TGTGCCAGCAGTTTACAGGGGGGGAATCAGCCCCAGCATTTT.

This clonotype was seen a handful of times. The DNA of the CDR3 is TGTGCCAGCAGCCCAGAGACAGGTCGGGATGGCTACACCTTC. Translation: CASSPETGRDGYTF. The chain recombines TRBV27 with TRBJ1-2; a possible D gene is TRBD1 (6 bases). V lost 6 bases to trimming and J lost 6 bases, with 17 bases between them. The CDR3 runs to 14 residues. CDR1 is MNHEY, CDR2 SMNVEV, per germline (reference sequence).

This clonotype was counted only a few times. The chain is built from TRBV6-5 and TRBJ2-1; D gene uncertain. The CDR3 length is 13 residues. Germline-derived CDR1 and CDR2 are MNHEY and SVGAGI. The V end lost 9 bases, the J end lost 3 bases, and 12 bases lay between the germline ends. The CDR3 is CASRLDVYNEQFF. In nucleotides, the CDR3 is TGTGCCAGTAGGCTTGACGTCTACAATGAGCAGTTCTTC.